The sequence of this T cell receptor beta chain was determined in a study of blood T cell repertoires in COVID-19. The wider study: COVID-19 samples, acute and convalescent, were from the United States, Italy and Spain.

Participants had their cohort set by participant-reported clinical history. Per germline, CDR1 MNHNS and CDR2 SASEGT. The CDR3 totals 12 residues. The V end was cut by 3 bases, the J end by 8 bases, with 5 bases between. Authors' analysis steps: The authors estimated nucleated cell counts from reference gene primer amplification. Generated by immunoSEQ multiplex PCR, the TCRdb table keeps only in-frame clones and is missing some. Clone size and V and J calls were adopted from that table, with D and trimming inferred from the DNA. The profile shows about 220,000 clones, about four fifths of them singletons.

The rearrangement uses TRBV6-1 and TRBJ1-6; D is uncertain. This TCR derives from a woman between 55 and 75 years old who had recovered from COVID-19. Sequencing was done on a sample of PBMCs or T cells enriched from blood (not recorded which). CDR3 nucleotides: TGTGCCAGCAGTGACACACATTCACCCCTCCACTTT. Residues: CASSDTHSPLHF.